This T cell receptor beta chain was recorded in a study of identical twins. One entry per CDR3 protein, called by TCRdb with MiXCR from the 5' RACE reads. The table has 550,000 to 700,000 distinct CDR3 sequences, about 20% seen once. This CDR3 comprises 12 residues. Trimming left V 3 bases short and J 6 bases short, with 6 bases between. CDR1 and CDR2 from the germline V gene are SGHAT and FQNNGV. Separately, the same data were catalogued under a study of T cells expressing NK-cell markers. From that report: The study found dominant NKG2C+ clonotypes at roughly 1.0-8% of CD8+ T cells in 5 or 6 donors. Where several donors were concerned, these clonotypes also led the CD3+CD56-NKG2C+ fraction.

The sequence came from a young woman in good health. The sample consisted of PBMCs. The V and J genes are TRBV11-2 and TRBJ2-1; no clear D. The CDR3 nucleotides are TGTGCCAGCAGCTTTAATTCCAATGAGCAGTTCTTC. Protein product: CASSFNSNEQFF.